This TCR beta chain was recovered during a study of OX40 agonist ivuxolimab in advanced cancers. Study-level information: Ivuxolimab, an antibody that agonizes OX40 (CD134), was administered to the patients. Antecedent anti-PD-1, anti-PD-L1 or anti-CTLA-4 therapy was permissible, with under 50% having received some.

Method: immunoSEQ multiplex PCR; TCRdb's copy keeps in-frame clones and lacks some. This sample carries under 90,000 clones, 80% to 95% of them seen once, and the ten largest clones take about 0.32%. The table lists this clone with a count of one. Antigen: not known. Study-wide results and caveats: On average, CD8+ T cells showed a greater number of expanded clones than CD4+. By week 6 at 0.1 to 3.0 mg/kg, blood CD4+ and CD8+ T cells had expanded clonally.

The specimen comprised CD4+ or CD8+ T cells sorted from blood, sampled in a trial of the OX40 agonist ivuxolimab. This TCR was sampled from an adult with an advanced solid tumor such as melanoma, head and neck, liver or kidney cancer.

CDR3 residues: CASRISGMNTEAFF. Written as DNA, the CDR3 is TGTGCCAGTAGGATCAGCGGTATGAACACTGAAGCTTTCTTT. This chain links TRBV19 with TRBJ1-1; D not certain. CDR3 length: 14 amino acids. Trimming removed 6 bases at V and 0 bases at J, with 11 bases between. CDR1 is LNHDA, CDR2 SQIVND, per germline (reference sequence).